The 21 T cell receptor beta chains presented below share a single source sample, sequenced in a study of T cell responses to AZD1222 COVID-19 vaccine. The data were produced by immunoSEQ multiplex PCR, yet TCRdb's version contains in-frame clones alone and is incomplete. The sample includes 120,000 or so clones, around 92% seen only once; the top ten take approximately 4.8%. The material was peripheral blood, obtained on day 0 of AZD1222 vaccination. The source is an adult in good health.

The rearrangement joins TRBV28 to TRBJ1-5; D is possibly TRBD1 (5 bases). The V gene lost 1 base and the J gene lost 9 bases, with 13 bases spanning the gap. The CDR3 contains 14 residues. CDR1 is MDHEN, CDR2 SYDVKM, per germline. The DNA of the CDR3 is TGTGCCAGCAGTTTATTGCCCACCGGGGGGCCCCAGCATTTT. This sequence encodes CASSLLPTGGPQHF.

This sequence joins TRBV7-9 and TRBJ2-5; 7 bases line up with TRBD1. Germline values: CDR1 SEHNR, CDR2 FQNEAQ (reference sequence). V trimming: 4 bases; J trimming: 0 bases; junction bases outside the gene matches: 5. This CDR3 has 15 residues. CDR3 amino acids: CASSYDRAHQETQYF. Written as DNA, the CDR3 is TGTGCCAGCAGCTACGACAGGGCCCACCAAGAGACCCAGTACTTC.

This clone appeared a single time. This chain uses TRBV12-3 or TRBV12-4 with TRBJ1-2, with 7 bases identical to TRBD1. This CDR3 is built from 12 residues. With V trimmed by 3 bases and J by 9 bases, 4 bases remained unmatched. The CDR3 sequence is CASSFQTGSYTF. In nucleotides, the CDR3 is TGTGCCAGCAGTTTCCAGACAGGGAGCTACACCTTC.

V and J are TRBV19 and TRBJ2-1, with D unclear. The CDR3 runs to 11 residues. Germline lookup yields CDR1 LNHDA and CDR2 SQIVND (reference sequence). V was shortened by 3 bases and J by 7 bases, with 4 bases between the two germline ends. CDR3 DNA: TGTGCCAGTAGTATCCTGAATGAGCAGTTCTTC. It encodes CASSILNEQFF.

V is TRBV15 and J is TRBJ2-7, with 12 positions matching TRBD1. CDR1 and CDR2 from the germline V gene are LNHNV and YYDKDF (reference sequence). The CDR3 covers 14 residues. V shed 3 bases and J 7 bases; nucleotides not matched to a gene: 4. In DNA, the CDR3 is TGTGCCACCAGCAGGAGGGACAGGGGGCTTGAGCAGTACTTC. Residues: CATSRRDRGLEQYF.

V gene TRBV28 combines with J gene TRBJ1-6; D remains unclear. Germline V CDR1 and CDR2: MDHEN, SYDVKM. The V end was cut by 1 base, the J end by 0 bases, with 13 bases between. The CDR3 has 18 amino acids. Written as DNA, the CDR3 is TGTGCCAGCAGTTTATCGCAAGGGATCGGCTCCTATAATTCACCCCTCCACTTT. Its translation: CASSLSQGIGSYNSPLHF.

The rearrangement links TRBV30 to TRBJ1-5; no definite D call. This CDR3 is 12 amino acids long. Trimming pared 7 bases from V and 7 bases from J, leaving 14 bases between. CDR1 is GTSNPN and CDR2 is SVGIG in the germline V gene (reference sequence). CDR3 sequence reads: CASGEARQPQHF. CDR3 DNA sequence: TGTGCCTCTGGTGAGGCCAGGCAGCCCCAGCATTTT.

A single count supports this clone. The chain uses TRBV28 and TRBJ2-5, with D maybe TRBD2 (5 bases). Germline V gives CDR1 MDHEN, CDR2 SYDVKM. Trimming removed 3 bases at V and 5 bases at J, with 13 bases between. This CDR3 contains 14 residues. The CDR3 DNA reads as TGTGCCAGCAGTTTGACATCTCGCGGGGAGACCCAGTACTTC. Translated: CASSLTSRGETQYF. The whole variable domain, filled in from reference TRBV28 and TRBJ2-5, reads DVKVTQSSRYLVKRTGEKVFLECVQDMDHENMFWYRQDPGLGLRLIYFSYDVKMKEKGDIPEGYSVSREKKERFSLILESASTNQTSMYLCASSLTSRGETQYFGPGTRLLVL.

The rearrangement uses TRBV5-5 and TRBJ2-1; maybe TRBD1 (6 bases). Germline CDR1 is SGHKS and CDR2 is YYEKEE (reference sequence). The V end was cut by 5 bases, the J end by 7 bases, with 22 bases between. CDR3 length equals 16 residues. CDR3 sequence (DNA): TGTGCCAGCAGGAAGGGGGTTAAACAGCAGGGGAATGAGCAGTTCTTC. Translation: CASRKGVKQQGNEQFF.

The gene calls are TRBV11-2 and TRBJ2-2; D is perhaps TRBD1 or TRBD2 (5 bases each). Per germline, CDR1 SGHAT and CDR2 FQNNGV. This CDR3 is 15 amino acids long. V gave up 7 bases and J gave up 5 bases, with 17 bases separating them. The CDR3 loop reads CASNTGTPGTGELFF. The CDR3 DNA is TGTGCCAGCAATACCGGGACCCCCGGTACCGGGGAGCTGTTTTTT.

CDR3 sequence (DNA): TGTGCCAGCAGCAAAGGGGGGGCGAGGCAAGAGACCCAGTACTTC. Translation: CASSKGGARQETQYF. This chain uses TRBV6-5 with TRBJ2-5; a weak D match, TRBD2 (7 bases). The V gene lost 6 bases and the J gene lost 2 bases, with 16 bases spanning the gap. Germline V gives CDR1 MNHEY, CDR2 SVGAGI. The CDR3 runs to 15 residues.

The count of this clone is one. The chain employs TRBV19 and TRBJ1-1, with D unresolved. Trimming left V 6 bases short and J 7 bases short, with 6 bases between. CDR1 is LNHDA, CDR2 SQIVND, per germline (reference sequence). CDR3 length: 10 amino acids. This CDR3 reads CASSSSEAFF. As DNA, the CDR3 is TGTGCCAGTAGCAGCAGTGAAGCTTTCTTT. The full variable domain, in which reference TRBV19 and TRBJ1-1 provide the parts outside the CDR3, is DGGITQSPKYLFRKEGQNVTLSCEQNLNHDAMYWYRQDPGQGLRLIYYSQIVNDFQKGDIAEGYSVSREKKESFPLTVTSAQKNPTAFYLCASSSSEAFFGQGTRLTVV.

This chain joins TRBV27 and TRBJ1-4; D is unclear. Trimming removed 6 bases at V and 0 bases at J, with 8 bases between. Looked up from germline, CDR1 is MNHEY and CDR2 is SMNVEV (reference sequence). CDR3 length: 14 residues. CDR3 residues: CASRGVATNEKLFF. CDR3 in DNA: TGTGCCAGCAGAGGAGTTGCAACTAATGAAAAACTGTTTTTT.

Concerning this clone: At one end, the junction sequence differs from germline, possibly due to a read error. This chain connects TRBV7-9 to TRBJ1-5; weak D call: TRBD1 (6 bases). Germline lookup yields CDR1 SEHNR and CDR2 FQNEAQ (reference sequence). The CDR3 totals 12 residues. In nucleotides, the CDR3 is TGTGCCAGCAGCGAGGGGGATCAACCCCAGCATTTT. Encoded protein: CASSEGDQPQHF. Full variable domain (remainder filled in from reference TRBV7-9 and TRBJ1-5): DTGVSQNPRHKITKRGQNVTFRCDPISEHNRLYWYRQTLGQGPEFLTYFQNEAQLEKSRLLSDRFSAERPKGSFSTLEIQRTEQGDSAMYLCASSEGDQPQHFGDGTRLSIL.

The V gene is TRBV20-1, the J gene TRBJ1-2, with a tentative D call TRBD1 (5 bases). Trimming took 3 bases from V and 7 from J, leaving 18 bases between them. CDR1 and CDR2 from the germline V gene are DFQATT and SNEGSKA (reference sequence). This CDR3 is 14 amino acids long. The CDR3 bases are TGCAGTGCTAGTCGGGGGGAGTGGACGGGTGGCTACACCTTC. This sequence encodes CSASRGEWTGGYTF.

The V gene is TRBV3-1 (or the pseudogene TRBV3-2), the J gene TRBJ2-5; D not certain. Per germline, CDR1 LGHDT and CDR2 YNNKEL (reference sequence). The CDR3 loop spans 16 amino acids. The V end was cut by 2 bases, the J end by 1 base, with 14 bases between. The DNA for the CDR3 is TGTGCCAGCAGCCAACCTTCCTGGTACAGCCAAGAGACCCAGTACTTC. Its protein is CASSQPSWYSQETQYF.

This clone was seen just once. V and J are TRBV7-2 and TRBJ1-4, with 10 positions matching TRBD1. Germline V gene data show CDR1 as SGHTA and CDR2 as FQGNSA. The CDR3 totals 15 residues. With 5 bases clipped from V and 6 bases from J, the junction kept 6 bases outside the gene matches. The CDR3 nucleotides read TGTGCCAGCAGCAAGCTGACAGGGGGCTATGAAAAACTGTTTTTT. This codes for CASSKLTGGYEKLFF.

This clone was recorded once. CDR3 DNA: TGTGCCAGCAGCCTGCAGGGTTCCCTGGGAAAACTGTTTTTT. Amino acids: CASSLQGSLGKLFF. This chain connects TRBV27 to TRBJ1-4, with a possible D match to TRBD1 (5 bases). Trimming pared 6 bases from V and 10 bases from J, leaving 18 bases between. Germline V CDR1 and CDR2: MNHEY, SMNVEV (reference sequence). The CDR3 covers 14 residues.

V usage is TRBV7-9 and J usage is TRBJ1-1; no firm D call. Germline CDR1 and CDR2: SEHNR and FQNEAQ (reference sequence). V lost 6 bases to trimming and J lost 1 base, with 12 bases between them. The CDR3 spans 14 residues. The CDR3 DNA reads TGTGCCAGCAGATATGGCGAGGGGAACACTGAAGCTTTCTTT. It specifies CASRYGEGNTEAFF.

This chain uses TRBV12-5 with TRBJ2-1; no firm D call. This CDR3 is 15 amino acids long. Between the trimmed V and J ends, which lost 1 base and 0 bases, there was a span of 7 bases. The germline V gene encodes CDR1 LGHNT and CDR2 FRNRAP. CDR3 residues: CASGLGQASYNEQFF. Here the CDR3 DNA reads TGTGCTAGTGGTTTGGGGCAGGCCTCCTACAATGAGCAGTTCTTC.

This clone was detected only once. This chain uses TRBV28 with TRBJ1-1; D possibly corresponds to TRBD1 (6 bases). The CDR3 is 13 amino acids. V lost 5 bases to trimming and J lost 7 bases, with 14 bases between them. Germline V gene sequence: CDR1 MDHEN, CDR2 SYDVKM. CDR3 DNA: TGTGCCAGCAGTGGCGCCGGGACACGTGAAGCTTTCTTT. It codes for CASSGAGTREAFF.